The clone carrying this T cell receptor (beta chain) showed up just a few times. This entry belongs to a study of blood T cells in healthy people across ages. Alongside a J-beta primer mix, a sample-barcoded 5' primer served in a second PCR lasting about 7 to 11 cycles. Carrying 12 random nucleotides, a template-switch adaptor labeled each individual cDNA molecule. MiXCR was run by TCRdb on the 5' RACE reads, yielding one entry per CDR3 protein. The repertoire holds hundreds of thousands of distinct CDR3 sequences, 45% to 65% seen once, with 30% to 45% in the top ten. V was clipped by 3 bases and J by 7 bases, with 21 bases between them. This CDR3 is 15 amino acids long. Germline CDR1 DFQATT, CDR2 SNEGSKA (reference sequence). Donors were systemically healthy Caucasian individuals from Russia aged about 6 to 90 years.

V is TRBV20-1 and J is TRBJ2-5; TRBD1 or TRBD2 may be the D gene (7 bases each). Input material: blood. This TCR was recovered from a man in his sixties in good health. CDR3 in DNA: TGCAGTGCTAGCATGGTGGCCAGGGGGAGGGGGACCCAGTACTTC. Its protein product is CSASMVARGRGTQYF.